This T cell receptor beta chain was recorded in a study of Graves' ophthalmopathy and Graves' hyperthyroidism. Overall study: Hyperthyroidism was classified as stable if no ophthalmopathy occurred within 18 months of follow-up.

Diagnoses were established from clinical symptoms, serum thyroxine, TRAb, thyroid ultrasound and orbital computed tomography. A note on this clonotype: Its antigen is currently unknown.

Amplified TCR beta CDR3 regions were obtained using RNA transcripts as template. The first round was an RT-PCR with HTBI primers, and the second round was a multiplex PCR. Using its own MiXCR run on the multiplex PCR reads, TCRdb lists one record per CDR3 protein. The data hold over a million distinct CDR3 sequences, with less than 45% observed a single time. Germline-derived CDR1 and CDR2 are SGHNT and YYREEE (reference sequence). This CDR3 is 13 amino acids long. Trimming removed 4 bases at V and 5 bases at J, with 12 bases between. Study-level results: The blood repertoire also included most expanded thyroid clonotypes above 0.001 frequency. A model built from 13 signatures distinguished ophthalmopathy from stable hyperthyroidism with 87.88% sensitivity and approximately 81% specificity.

The sequenced sample was peripheral blood or thyroid tissue (not recorded which). The V gene is TRBV5-4, the J gene TRBJ1-2; the D gene is possibly TRBD1 (6 bases). The source is an adult man with Graves' hyperthyroidism. Here the CDR3 DNA reads TGTGCCAGCAGCAAAGGCAGGGGATATGGCTACACCTTC. Encoded protein: CASSKGRGYGYTF.